This T cell receptor (beta chain) was sequenced during a study of neurological immune-mediated disorders. The V segment lost 1 base and the J segment 5 bases; nucleotides outside the gene matches: 7. The CDR3 runs to 16 residues. Germline V gives CDR1 SGHVS, CDR2 FQNEAQ. Study conclusions and caveats: CDR3 amino acid sequences of expanded clones were not shared across subjects, a result suggesting private repertoires in all groups. Phylogenetically, 18 of 34 multiple sclerosis patients' repertoires fell into one related-CDR3 cluster, a possible signature.

It was by 5'RACE with 10-nucleotide random UMIs that the cDNA was made. TCRdb fed the 5' RACE reads into MiXCR, producing one record per CDR3 protein. The data show approximately 50,000 distinct CDR3 sequences, about 3% seen once. This clonotype occurred many times. Its cognate antigen is unknown. Sequenced sample: PBMCs. The sequence was collected from a man aged 35 to 55 with multiple sclerosis. V is TRBV7-8 and J is TRBJ1-5; the match to TRBD1 covers 8 bases. CDR3 DNA sequence: TGTGCCAGCAGCTTAGTCGCAGGGGGCGAATATCAGCCCCAGCATTTT. Its protein is CASSLVAGGEYQPQHF.